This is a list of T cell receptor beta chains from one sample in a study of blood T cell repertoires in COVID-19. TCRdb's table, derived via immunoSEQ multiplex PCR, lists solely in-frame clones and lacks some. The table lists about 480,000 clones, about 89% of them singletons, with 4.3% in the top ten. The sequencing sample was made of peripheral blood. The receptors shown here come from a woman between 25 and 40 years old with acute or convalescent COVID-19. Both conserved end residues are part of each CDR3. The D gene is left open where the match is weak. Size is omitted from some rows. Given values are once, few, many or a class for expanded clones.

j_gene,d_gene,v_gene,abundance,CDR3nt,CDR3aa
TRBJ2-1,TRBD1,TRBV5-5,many,TGTGCCAGCAGCCCAACGACAGGGGGAAACCACAATGAGCAGTTCTTC,CASSPTTGGNHNEQFF
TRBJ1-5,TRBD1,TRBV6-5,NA,TGTGCCAGCAGAACAGGGGATCAGCCCCAGCATTTT,CASRTGDQPQHF
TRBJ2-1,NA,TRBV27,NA,TGTGCCAGCAGTCCAAAACGACTCTTGTTTTTCCGCGAGCAGTTCTTC,CASSPKRLLFFREQFF
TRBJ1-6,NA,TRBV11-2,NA,TGTGCCAGCAGCTCCGGGAGCCCCAGCTCCTATAATTCACCCCTCCACTTT,CASSSGSPSSYNSPLHF
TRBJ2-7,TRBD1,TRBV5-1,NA,TGCGCCAGCAGCTTGGGGAGACAGGGTGGAAGTTACGAGCAGTACTTC,CASSLGRQGGSYEQYF
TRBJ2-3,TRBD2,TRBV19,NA,TGTGCCAGTACAGTGACTAGCGGGGGGGCTGTCACGCAGTATTTT,CASTVTSGGAVTQYF
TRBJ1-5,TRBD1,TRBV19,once,TGTGCCAGTAGTATAGATCCCCGGACAGGGGGTGAAATCGGCAATCAGCCCCAGCATTTT,CASSIDPRTGGEIGNQPQHF
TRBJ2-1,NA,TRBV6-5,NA,TGTGCCAGCAGACATAACAGGTGGACCGATGAGCAGTTCTTC,CASRHNRWTDEQFF
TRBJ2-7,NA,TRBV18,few,TGTGCCAGCTCACCACAAGGAGATCAGCGGCAGTACTTC,CASSPQGDQRQYF
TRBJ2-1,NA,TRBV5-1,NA,TGCGCCAGCAGCCAGGGGACACTTAGCCCGTACAATGAGCAGTTCTTC,CASSQGTLSPYNEQFF
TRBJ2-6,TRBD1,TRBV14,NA,TGTGCCAGCAGCCAGGGACAGGTGGTGGTGGGGGCCAACGTCCTGACTTTC,CASSQGQVVVGANVLTF
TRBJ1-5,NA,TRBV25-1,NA,TGTGCCAGCAGTGAGGGCAACAATCAGCCCCAGCATTTT,CASSEGNNQPQHF
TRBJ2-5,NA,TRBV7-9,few,TGTGCCAGCAGCTTCGAGACAGAAGAGACCCAGTACTTC,CASSFETEETQYF
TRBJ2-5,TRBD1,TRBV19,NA,TGTGCCAGTAGTATATCTAGTGGACGGGACAGGCGCCGAGTGGGGACCCAGTACTTC,CASSISSGRDRRRVGTQYF